This TCR beta chain was recorded in a study of beta chain features in type 1 diabetes (dated by TCRdb to the late 2010s). Looking at the study overall: No differences in mean age, gender distribution, total cell number or subset yield were found between patients and healthy donors. A total of 100 million to 110 million sorted cells were examined across all samples, and a strong correlation was observed between cell number per subset and RNA yield. The study compared the TCRB repertoires of sorted circulating CD4+ T cell subsets in recently diagnosed type 1 diabetes patients with those in matched healthy donors. Naive and central memory subsets were obtained from all 28 donors, but regulatory and stem cell-like memory subsets were isolated from only 8 patients and roughly 8 healthy donors. The paper as a whole reports these results and caveats: Sequencing cDNA rather than genomic DNA could over-represent highly expressing activated cells, although activation and CD3 levels did not differ between groups. Naive, central memory and regulatory TCRB repertoires appeared more similar among patients than among healthy donors. At VDJ recombination sites, patients with type 1 diabetes made fewer insertions and deleted more nucleotides, a pattern implying thymic rearrangement abnormalities. A moderate but significant shortening of TCRB CDR3 length was observed in type 1 diabetes patients in all four CD4+ subsets. Shorter templates might have been favored by PCR, but patient and control samples were amplified and corrected together, so both groups would have been affected equally by any skew. HLA sub-analyses involved small numbers of individuals, so any influence of HLA type on TCRB rearrangement remained unresolved.

Points on this clone: Its binding antigen is unknown. Base qualities are not provided; no much larger clone lies one nucleotide away.

The entire amount of isolated RNA was reverse transcribed using the High Capacity cDNA Reverse Transcription Kit, so the sequenced TCRB transcripts were expressed ones. Deep immunoSEQ sequencing was applied to naive, central memory and regulatory T cell samples, giving an average of approximately 4 million total reads per sample. After sorted cells were lysed in RLT buffer, RNA was extracted with DNase-treated RNeasy Micro or Mini kits, with the choice depending on cell number. Each cell subset was processed on its own to prevent cross-contamination, while patient and healthy donor samples were processed together. TCRB sequences were amplified from cDNA with the immunoSEQ multiplex PCR, producing 87-bp fragments spanning the CDR3 region. Sequencing of the amplicons was performed on the Illumina HiSeq platform. The authors' pipeline ran thus. PCR bias was computationally corrected using synthetic template baselines, reads within Hamming distance 2 were collapsed, and singletons that could not be merged were discarded. Reads were aligned against IMGT so that V, D and J genes, CDR3 length and insertions or deletions at six rearrangement sites could be assigned. Within each subset, clonotype counts were normalized to sorted cell number, after which true diversity and Gini coefficients were computed with the tcR R package. The overlap coefficient, calculated on TCRB nucleotide sequences, was used to measure repertoire sharing. The table was pulled from immuneACCESS by TCRdb, which kept in-frame rearrangements only. Such tables lose some clones; where checked, under half of the loss comes from unresolved V genes, and the rest has no known cause. V and J calls plus clone size are reproduced from that table; the DNA served to infer D and trimming. In all, the sample holds a few hundred thousand clones, and 25% to 35% of those were seen once. Clones ranked in the top ten supply under 4.5% of the sample.

CDR1 and CDR2, per the germline V gene, are SNHLY and FYNNEI. Spanning cysteine to phenylalanine, the CDR3 consists of 14 amino acids. Here the CDR3 DNA is all that survives: 42 bases in frame from base 1. V is shortened by 1 base, J by 1 base, and the region joining them spans 6 bases. Each donor gave one peripheral blood draw, averaging roughly 100 mL, which was collected into heparinised tubes. A BD FACSAria II was used to sort naive, central memory, regulatory and stem cell-like memory CD4+ T cells with a panel that included CD45RO, CCR7, CD25, CD127, CD95 and CD27. Every sorted population had a purity above 95%. PBMCs were isolated right away by Lymphoprep density gradient centrifugation and were stained directly, without culture. So that batch effects would be minimized, each experiment stained and sorted samples in pairs, pairing one healthy donor with one patient.

Material: central memory CD4+ T cells from blood. The chain is made from TRBV2 and TRBJ2-3, with the identity of the D gene unclear. The TCR was taken from a man in his thirties or forties in good health. In nucleotide form, the sequence is TGTGCCAGCAGTGAAGACTGGGGCACAGATACGCAGTATTTT. This translates into CASSEDWGTDTQYF.